Shown below are 30 T cell receptor beta chains from a single sample sequenced in a study of T cells after yellow fever vaccination. TCRdb processed the 5' RACE reads anew with MiXCR; each CDR3 protein has one entry. The sample shows just under 600,000 distinct CDR3 sequences, roughly 13% of them seen only once. The sample was PBMCs, taken on the day of the yellow fever booster vaccination. The receptors were gathered from a man aged 30 to 45 who received the YFV17D yellow fever vaccine.

The V gene is TRBV29-1, the J gene TRBJ2-1, with D tentatively TRBD2 (6 bases). Trimming removed 6 bases at V and 7 bases at J, with 13 bases between. The CDR3 loop spans 12 amino acids. Germline V gene data show CDR1 as SQVTM and CDR2 as ANQGSEA. The CDR3 sequence: CSVEGFGNEQFF. In DNA form, the CDR3 reads TGCAGCGTGGAGGGGTTCGGGAATGAGCAGTTCTTC.

This clonotype has a single count. The chain uses TRBV20-1 and TRBJ2-1, with 10 bases that match TRBD2. The CDR3 spans 15 residues. Germline V lookup: CDR1 DFQATT, CDR2 SNEGSKA (reference sequence). Trimming took 6 bases from V and 8 from J; bases not matched to a gene: 13. The DNA for the CDR3 is TGCAGTGCAGGAGAGGTGCCTAGCGGGAGTGATGAGCAGTTCTTC. This codes for CSAGEVPSGSDEQFF.

This chain links TRBV20-1 with TRBJ2-7; D possibly uses TRBD1 or TRBD2 (5 bases each). Per the germline V gene, CDR1 is DFQATT and CDR2 is SNEGSKA (reference sequence). This CDR3 comprises 16 residues. With 3 bases removed from V and 1 base from J, the gap between germline ends came to 19 bases. CDR3 in DNA: TGCAGTGCTAGGGGGCGGGTGAGGGGCGGGTCCTACGAGCAGTACTTC. It codes for CSARGRVRGGSYEQYF.

The genes are TRBV20-1 and TRBJ2-5; TRBD2 aligns across 7 bases. The CDR3 totals 14 residues. Germline lookup yields CDR1 DFQATT and CDR2 SNEGSKA (reference sequence). J was trimmed by 1 base and V by 3 bases; bases with no gene match: 5. The CDR3 sequence: CSASGSSGQETQYF. The CDR3 DNA sequence: TGCAGTGCTAGCGGTTCTAGCGGCCAAGAGACCCAGTACTTC.

This clonotype showed up just a few times. The chain combines TRBV10-3 with TRBJ2-5, with a possible D match to TRBD1 (5 bases). V was cut by 4 bases and J by 4 bases, with 10 bases left in between. The CDR3 length is 13 residues. Germline V gives CDR1 ENHRY, CDR2 SYGVKD. CDR3 DNA sequence: TGTGCCATCAGTGGGGAAAGGGGAGAGACCCAGTACTTC. Translating gives CAISGERGETQYF.

This clonotype was detected a few times. The CDR3 nucleotides read TGTGCCAGCAGCCAGATTTTGGGGTACACAGATACGCAGTATTTT. The encoded protein is CASSQILGYTDTQYF. The V call is TRBV25-1, the J call TRBJ2-3; D gene ambiguous. CDR3 length: 15 residues. CDR1 is MGHDK and CDR2 is SYGVNS in the germline V gene. V was shortened by 6 bases and J by 2 bases, with 15 bases between the two germline ends.

The V call is TRBV20-1, the J call TRBJ2-3; possibly TRBD2 for D (6 bases). The V end was cut by 3 bases, the J end by 6 bases, with 19 bases between. Germline CDR1 DFQATT, CDR2 SNEGSKA (reference sequence). The CDR3 loop spans 15 amino acids. CDR3 protein: CSARRRGPGEDTQYF. The CDR3 DNA follows: TGCAGTGCTAGGAGGCGGGGTCCTGGGGAGGATACGCAGTATTTT.

The V gene is TRBV6-5, the J gene TRBJ2-1; D is undetermined. This CDR3 is 14 amino acids long. CDR1 and CDR2 from the germline V gene are MNHEY and SVGAGI. V was shortened by 0 bases and J by 5 bases, with 8 bases between the two germline ends. CDR3 sequence (DNA): TGTGCCAGCAGTTACTCGCAACGGGACAATGAGCAGTTCTTC. This gives the protein CASSYSQRDNEQFF.

V usage is TRBV29-1 and J usage is TRBJ1-4; TRBD1 might be the D (6 bases). Between the trimmed V and J ends, which lost 4 bases and 0 bases, there was a span of 9 bases. This CDR3 comprises 14 residues. Germline assignment: CDR1 SQVTM and CDR2 ANQGSEA. The CDR3 bases are TGCAGCGTTGGGGCAGGGGCAACTAATGAAAAACTGTTTTTT. Its protein product is CSVGAGATNEKLFF.

This clonotype has just a few counts. The CDR3 region is CAISVGATYSYNEQFF. In DNA, the CDR3 is TGTGCCATCAGTGTTGGAGCTACTTACTCCTACAATGAGCAGTTCTTC. The chain has TRBV10-3 and TRBJ2-1; D gene ambiguous. V lost 4 bases, J lost 0 bases, and 13 bases lay in between. The CDR3 extends over 16 amino acids. In germline, CDR1 is ENHRY, CDR2 SYGVKD.

This clonotype appeared a few times. The rearrangement links TRBV3-1 to TRBJ2-7; 8 bases are a match to TRBD2. V shed 0 bases, J shed 0 bases, and the junction held 4 bases outside the gene matches. CDR1 is LGHDT, CDR2 YNNKEL, per germline (reference sequence). This CDR3 comprises 16 residues. The CDR3 DNA is TGTGCCAGCAGCCAAGATTTAACTAGCGGCTCCTACGAGCAGTACTTC. Translated: CASSQDLTSGSYEQYF.

This clonotype was counted between two and nine times. The chain recombines TRBV7-9 with TRBJ2-5; D is ambiguous. This CDR3 has 14 amino acids. V lost 1 base, J lost 5 bases, and 11 bases lay in between. Germline values: CDR1 SEHNR, CDR2 FQNEAQ (reference sequence). CDR3 DNA sequence: TGTGCCAGCAGCTTAGAGAGTAGGTTGGAGACCCAGTACTTC. Amino acid sequence: CASSLESRLETQYF. The full variable domain, its missing parts supplied by reference TRBV7-9 and TRBJ2-5, is DTGVSQNPRHKITKRGQNVTFRCDPISEHNRLYWYRQTLGQGPEFLTYFQNEAQLEKSRLLSDRFSAERPKGSFSTLEIQRTEQGDSAMYLCASSLESRLETQYFGPGTRLLVL.

This clonotype occurred a few times. The J gene is TRBJ2-2, the V gene TRBV5-1, with D tentatively TRBD2 (6 bases). The CDR3 runs to 17 residues. Trimming left V 2 bases short and J 1 base short, with 15 bases between. In germline, CDR1 is SGHRS, CDR2 YFSETQ. CDR3 amino acids: CASSFFRGTVNTGELFF. The CDR3, as DNA: TGCGCCAGCAGCTTCTTCCGCGGGACGGTGAACACCGGGGAGCTGTTTTTT.

This chain joins TRBV4-1 and TRBJ2-5; no clear D gene. The CDR3 contains 13 residues. V was shortened by 5 bases and J by 0 bases, with 7 bases between the two germline ends. Germline CDR1 is MGHRA and CDR2 is YSYEKL. The CDR3 protein is CASSNKYQETQYF. The DNA of the CDR3 is TGCGCCAGCAGCAACAAGTACCAAGAGACCCAGTACTTC.

This clonotype was detected a few times. CDR3: CSVDSTSGSTDTQYF. The DNA for the CDR3 is TGCAGCGTTGATTCGACTAGCGGGAGTACAGATACGCAGTATTTT. V usage is TRBV29-1 and J usage is TRBJ2-3; 12 bases are a match to TRBD2. This CDR3 is built from 15 residues. Germline assignment: CDR1 SQVTM and CDR2 ANQGSEA. The V segment lost 3 bases and the J segment 3 bases; nucleotides outside the gene matches: 4.

This clonotype turned up a few times. The chain links TRBV5-4 to TRBJ2-5; a possible D gene is TRBD2 (6 bases). The CDR3 spans 15 residues. Germline V CDR1 and CDR2: SGHNT, YYREEE (reference sequence). The V end was cut by 0 bases, the J end by 4 bases, with 13 bases between. CDR3 sequence (DNA): TGTGCCAGCAGCTTGGCCTCGGGAGCGGCAGAGACCCAGTACTTC. Encoded protein: CASSLASGAAETQYF.

The V call is TRBV11-2, the J call TRBJ2-7; no firm D call. Germline V lookup: CDR1 SGHAT, CDR2 FQNNGV. V lost 3 bases to trimming and J lost 0 bases, with 12 bases between them. The CDR3 totals 15 residues. CDR3 protein: CASSLFDLSSYEQYF. CDR3 nucleotide sequence: TGTGCCAGCAGCTTGTTCGACCTCAGCTCCTACGAGCAGTACTTC.

The gene calls are TRBV20-1 and TRBJ2-3, with TRBD2 identical over 11 bases. Trimming removed 6 bases from V and 1 base from J; junction bases left unmatched: 18. CDR3 length: 19 amino acids. CDR1 is DFQATT and CDR2 is SNEGSKA in the germline V gene (reference sequence). CDR3 DNA sequence: TGCAGTGCCCCACGGGGGGTGGCTAGCGGGAGGTGGGGCACAGATACGCAGTATTTT. It encodes CSAPRGVASGRWGTDTQYF.

The gene calls are TRBV9 and TRBJ2-4, with a possible D match to TRBD2 (6 bases). Germline CDR1 and CDR2: SGDLS and YYNGEE. Trimming stripped 0 bases from V and 0 bases from J, with 10 bases between. The CDR3 is 16 amino acids. The CDR3 nucleotides are TGTGCCAGCAGCGTAGATCCGGGGGTAGCCAAAAACATTCAGTACTTC. It codes for CASSVDPGVAKNIQYF.

This clonotype turned up a few times. V usage is TRBV5-1 and J usage is TRBJ1-6, with D unresolved. This CDR3 comprises 15 residues. Germline CDR1 SGHRS, CDR2 YFSETQ. V was trimmed by 0 bases and J by 8 bases, leaving 12 bases between them. The CDR3 region has the DNA TGCGCCAGCAGCTTGGGCCTAGGATCGGATTCACCCCTCCACTTT. Translation: CASSLGLGSDSPLHF. Filled out from reference TRBV5-1 and TRBJ1-6, the complete variable domain reads KAGVTQTPRYLIKTRGQQVTLSCSPISGHRSVSWYQQTPGQGLQFLFEYFSETQRNKGNFPGRFSGRQFSNSRSEMNVSTLELGDSALYLCASSLGLGSDSPLHFGNGTRLTVT.

V and J are TRBV29-1 and TRBJ2-1; TRBD2 agrees at 8 bases. Per germline, CDR1 SQVTM and CDR2 ANQGSEA. Trimming cost V 7 bases and J 1 base; bases outside gene matches: 9. CDR3 length: 15 residues. The CDR3 sequence is CSAILLAESYNEQFF. The CDR3 DNA sequence: TGCAGCGCCATCCTACTAGCGGAATCCTACAATGAGCAGTTCTTC.

The gene calls are TRBV10-3 and TRBJ2-1; TRBD2 aligns across 7 bases. The trim removed 2 bases at V and 4 bases at J, leaving 5 bases unmatched. The CDR3 sequence is 15 residues long. Germline V lookup: CDR1 ENHRY, CDR2 SYGVKD. CDR3 sequence: CAISEALAVYNEQFF. Written as DNA, the CDR3 is TGTGCCATCAGTGAGGCCCTAGCGGTATACAATGAGCAGTTCTTC.

This clonotype was observed a handful of times. The rearrangement uses TRBV2 and TRBJ1-1, with D possibly being TRBD1 (5 bases). This CDR3 has 14 amino acids. Per germline, CDR1 SNHLY and CDR2 FYNNEI. Trimming left V 7 bases short and J 1 base short, with 13 bases between. The CDR3 reads CASKRAGPNTEAFF. CDR3 DNA sequence: TGTGCCAGCAAAAGAGCGGGACCGAACACTGAAGCTTTCTTT.

The DNA of the CDR3 is TGTGCCAGCAGCCGCGACGACGGCAAGGGTGTAACTTATCGGAACCAAGAGACCCAGTACTTC. It encodes CASSRDDGKGVTYRNQETQYF. The chain links TRBV14 to TRBJ2-5; D gene uncertain. The CDR3 sequence is 21 residues long. CDR1 is SGHDN, CDR2 FVKESK, per germline. With 4 bases removed from V and 0 bases from J, the gap between germline ends came to 30 bases.

The V gene is TRBV27, the J gene TRBJ1-2, with D unresolved. The CDR3 contains 14 residues. The germline gives CDR1 MNHEY, CDR2 SMNVEV (reference sequence). V was trimmed by 4 bases and J by 8 bases, leaving 17 bases between them. CDR3 loop: CASSSPGTWEGYTF. The CDR3 bases are TGTGCCAGCAGTTCCCCAGGCACCTGGGAAGGCTACACCTTC.

V gene TRBV12-3 or TRBV12-4 combines with J gene TRBJ2-2; TRBD1 might be the D (5 bases). The CDR3 consists of 14 residues. The germline V and J ends were trimmed by 5 bases and 7 bases, with 14 bases remaining between them. For the CDR3, the DNA is TGTGCCAGCAGTGACAATCAGGGTTACGGGGAGCTGTTTTTT. Amino acid sequence: CASSDNQGYGELFF.

The chain carries TRBV18 and TRBJ2-7; D uncertain. The germline gives CDR1 KGHSH, CDR2 LQKENI. CDR3 length equals 13 residues. Trimming removed 0 bases from V and 9 bases from J, with 12 bases in between. For the CDR3, the DNA is TGTGCCAGCTCACCACCGTTAAGCGCGGTGCAGTACTTC. It encodes CASSPPLSAVQYF. Together with reference TRBV18 and TRBJ2-7, the CDR3 gives the full variable domain: NAGVMQNPRHLVRRRGQEARLRCSPMKGHSHVYWYRQLPEEGLKFMVYLQKENIIDESGMPKERFSAEFPKEGPSILRIQQVVRGDSAAYFCASSPPLSAVQYFGPGTRLTVT.

This sequence joins TRBV5-1 and TRBJ1-3; 8 bases match TRBD1. The CDR3 spans 18 residues. V lost 2 bases to trimming and J lost 1 base; unmatched junction nucleotides: 11. Germline V gene data show CDR1 as SGHRS and CDR2 as YFSETQ. Written as DNA, the CDR3 is TGCGCCAGCAGCTTAGCGGGACAGGATGGGCTATCTGGAAACACCATATATTTT. Its translation: CASSLAGQDGLSGNTIYF. Variable domain in full (rest from reference TRBV5-1 and TRBJ1-3): KAGVTQTPRYLIKTRGQQVTLSCSPISGHRSVSWYQQTPGQGLQFLFEYFSETQRNKGNFPGRFSGRQFSNSRSEMNVSTLELGDSALYLCASSLAGQDGLSGNTIYFGEGSWLTVV.

About this clonotype: Here the CDR3 omits its conserved ending phenylalanine or tryptophan, so a read error is the likely source. It is unclear where the CDR3 begins or ends on the DNA, so no DNA is shown, and the CDR3 is as TCRdb lists it. The V and J genes are TRBV21-1 and TRBJ2-7. TRBV21-1 is a documented pseudogene. The CDR3 length equals 10 residues, ends included. Here the CDR3 reads CASSLRGQYS.

The chain combines TRBV5-6 with TRBJ2-3, with D tentatively TRBD2 (5 bases). The V gene's germline CDR1 is SGHDT and CDR2 YYEEEE. The CDR3 sequence is 15 residues long. Trimming removed 6 bases from V and 6 bases from J, with 20 bases in between. The DNA for the CDR3 is TGTGCCAGCACCATGGCCGTCGGAGGTAGGGATACGCAGTATTTT. Its translation: CASTMAVGGRDTQYF.